The TCR beta chain under discussion was sequenced for a study of molecular identifiers for immune sequencing clone quantification. In the study overall: Replicates split RNA from approximately 20,000 or 100,000 naive CD8 cells five ways, and the researchers sequenced four portions.

TCRdb ran MiXCR on the PCR reads and lists one entry per CDR3 protein. The table lists hundreds of thousands of distinct CDR3 sequences, over 20% of them singletons. Germline V gene data show CDR1 as SGHDT and CDR2 as YYEEEE. The CDR3 consists of 15 residues. Trimming left V 1 base short and J 0 bases short, with 11 bases between. At least ten counts were recorded for this clonotype. The source material was naive CD8+ T cells from blood, with Jurkat cell RNA spiked in. Subset in this sample: FACS-sorted CD8+CD4-CCR7+CD45RA+ naive T cells. The chain joins TRBV5-6 to TRBJ2-7, with unresolved D. The clonotype comes from a human donor in good health. Some libraries in this study had Jurkat cell RNA spiked in. The CDR3 coding sequence is TGTGCCAGCAGCTTGTGGACCGATCCCTCCTACGAGCAGTACTTC. This gives the protein CASSLWTDPSYEQYF.